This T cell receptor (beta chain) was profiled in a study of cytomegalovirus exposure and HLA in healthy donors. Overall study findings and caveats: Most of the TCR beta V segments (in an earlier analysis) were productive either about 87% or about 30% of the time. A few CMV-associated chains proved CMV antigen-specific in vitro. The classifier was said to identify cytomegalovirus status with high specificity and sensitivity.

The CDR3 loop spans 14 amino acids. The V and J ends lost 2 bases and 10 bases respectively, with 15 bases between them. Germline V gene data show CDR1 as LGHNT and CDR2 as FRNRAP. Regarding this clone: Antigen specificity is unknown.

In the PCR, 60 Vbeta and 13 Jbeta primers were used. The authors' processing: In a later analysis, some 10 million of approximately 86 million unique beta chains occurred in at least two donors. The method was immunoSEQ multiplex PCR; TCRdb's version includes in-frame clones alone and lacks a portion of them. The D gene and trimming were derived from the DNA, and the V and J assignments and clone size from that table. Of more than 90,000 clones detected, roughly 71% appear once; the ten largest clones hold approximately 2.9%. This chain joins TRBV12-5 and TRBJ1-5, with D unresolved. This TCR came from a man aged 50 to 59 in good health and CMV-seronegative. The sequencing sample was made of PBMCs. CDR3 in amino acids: CASGLPTVIYPQHF. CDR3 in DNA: TGTGCTAGTGGTTTGCCCACGGTGATTTATCCCCAGCATTTT.